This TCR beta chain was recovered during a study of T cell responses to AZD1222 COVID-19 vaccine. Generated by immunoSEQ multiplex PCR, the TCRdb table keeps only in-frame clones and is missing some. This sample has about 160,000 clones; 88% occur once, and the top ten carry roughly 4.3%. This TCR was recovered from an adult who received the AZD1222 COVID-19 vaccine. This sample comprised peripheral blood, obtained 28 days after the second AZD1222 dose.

CDR3: CASSYGDRVKNIQYF. The CDR3 nucleotides are TGTGCCAGCAGTTACGGAGACAGAGTCAAAAACATTCAGTACTTC. The chain joins TRBV6-2 or TRBV6-3 to TRBJ2-4; perhaps TRBD1 as D (5 bases). Per the germline V gene, CDR1 is MNHEY and CDR2 is SVGEGT. The length of the CDR3 is 15 residues. The ends were cut back, 2 bases at V and 3 bases at J, with 11 bases in the middle.